One sample yielded the 27 T cell receptor beta chains listed below, sequenced in a study of T cell repertoires in cytomegalovirus infection. Their antigens remain unidentified. TCRdb passed the reads through MiXCR, listing each CDR3 protein once. This table has a few hundred thousand distinct CDR3 sequences, roughly 43% appearing once. The specimen was cultured PBMCs, collected from culture after CMV antigen stimulation. Receptors were obtained from a human donor in good health (CMV status not recorded). Some clones in this sample may be carry-over from other donors' samples.

This clonotype turned up a few times. The chain combines TRBV12-3 or TRBV12-4 with TRBJ1-1; the D gene is possibly TRBD1 (5 bases). V was pared by 4 bases and J by 4 bases, with 13 bases between. The CDR3 consists of 14 residues. CDR3 protein: CASSSLQGGTEAFF. CDR3 bases: TGTGCCAGCAGTTCCTTGCAGGGCGGCACTGAAGCTTTCTTT.

The sample holds a few counts of this clonotype. This chain joins TRBV10-2 and TRBJ1-2, with 8 bases lining up with TRBD1. The CDR3 extends over 17 amino acids. Trimming took 8 bases from V and 4 from J; bases not matched to a gene: 18. Germline V gives CDR1 WSHSY, CDR2 SAAADI. The CDR3 loop is CASARDPDRAQGYGYTF. CDR3 DNA sequence: TGCGCCAGCGCTAGAGATCCGGACAGGGCTCAAGGCTATGGCTACACCTTC.

This clonotype was found a few times. CDR3 coding DNA: TGTGCCAGCAGCCCCACGAGGGGGTACAATGAGCAGTTCTTC. This encodes CASSPTRGYNEQFF. This chain joins TRBV7-2 and TRBJ2-1; tentative D call: TRBD1 (6 bases). The CDR3 totals 14 residues. V gave up 5 bases and J gave up 4 bases, with 12 bases separating them. CDR1 and CDR2 from the germline V gene are SGHTA and FQGNSA.

This clonotype has more than one count but fewer than ten. The chain combines TRBV12-5 with TRBJ2-7; TRBD1 matches 8 bases. CDR1 is LGHNT and CDR2 is FRNRAP in the germline V gene. This CDR3 has 15 amino acids. Losses at the gene ends were 6 bases for V and 1 base for J; bases not matched to a gene: 8. The DNA for the CDR3 is TGTGCTAGTGGACCACCAGGGGGCAAGTCCTACGAGCAGTACTTC. Protein product: CASGPPGGKSYEQYF. The variable domain in full, with the rest retrieved from reference TRBV12-5 and TRBJ2-7, is DARVTQTPRHKVTEMGQEVTMRCQPILGHNTVFWYRQTMMQGLELLAYFRNRAPLDDSGMPKDRFSAEMPDATLATLKIQPSEPRDSAVYFCASGPPGGKSYEQYFGPGTRLTVT.

The chain links TRBV7-8 to TRBJ1-6; no reliable D call. CDR3 length: 13 residues. Per germline, CDR1 SGHVS and CDR2 FQNEAQ. V lost 1 base and J 10 bases, leaving 8 bases between the germline ends. CDR3 sequence (DNA): TGTGCCAGCAGCTTAGTCGATCGATCACCCCTCCACTTT. Amino acids: CASSLVDRSPLHF.

The genes are TRBV6-5 and TRBJ1-1; D is unresolved. V was clipped by 6 bases and J by 6 bases, with 17 bases between them. In germline, CDR1 is MNHEY, CDR2 SVGAGI. The CDR3 spans 14 residues. The CDR3 DNA reads TGTGCCAGCAGGAACTCGCAACAGTCTTCTGAAGCTTTCTTT. It is translated as CASRNSQQSSEAFF.

V and J are TRBV20-1 and TRBJ2-3; D is undetermined. CDR1 DFQATT and CDR2 SNEGSKA come from the germline V gene (reference sequence). V lost 2 bases, J lost 8 bases, and 14 bases lay in between. This CDR3 is 13 amino acids long. This chain's CDR3 is CSARSSPDRTQYF. CDR3 DNA sequence: TGCAGTGCTAGATCAAGCCCAGATCGTACGCAGTATTTT.

The sample holds a few counts of this clonotype. The chain is built from TRBV7-6 and TRBJ2-1; TRBD1 matches 9 bases. With 5 bases clipped from V and 7 bases from J, the junction kept 6 bases outside the gene matches. The CDR3 has 14 residues. CDR1 SGHVS and CDR2 FNYEAQ come from the germline V gene. For the CDR3, the DNA is TGTGCCAGCAGCCGACCGGGACAGGGAAATGAGCAGTTCTTC. The encoded protein is CASSRPGQGNEQFF.

There are many counts of this clonotype. The genes are TRBV7-2 and TRBJ1-6; D remains ambiguous. Germline V CDR1 and CDR2: SGHTA, FQGNSA. The CDR3 consists of 17 residues. V lost 5 bases to trimming and J lost 0 bases, with 14 bases between them. CDR3 DNA sequence: TGTGCCAGCAGCCGACGAGGGAGTAGCTCCTATAATTCACCCCTCCACTTT. It specifies CASSRRGSSSYNSPLHF.

The table lists this clonotype with a few counts. The rearrangement links TRBV7-8 to TRBJ2-3, with 9 nucleotides matching TRBD2. The V and J ends lost 5 bases and 6 bases, in that order; junction bases with no gene match: 15. CDR3 length equals 17 residues. The germline V gene has CDR1 SGHVS and CDR2 FQNEAQ. In DNA, the CDR3 is TGTGCCAGCAGCACCTGGCTTAGCGGGGGTCCTTCCGATACGCAGTATTTT. It yields the protein CASSTWLSGGPSDTQYF.

The genes are TRBV20-1 and TRBJ2-7; D perhaps matches TRBD1 (6 bases). The length of the CDR3 is 15 residues. Germline lookup yields CDR1 DFQATT and CDR2 SNEGSKA (reference sequence). Trimming removed 0 bases at V and 0 bases at J, with 12 bases between. This chain's CDR3 is CSARDSSDSSYEQYF. As DNA, the CDR3 is TGCAGTGCTAGAGATTCCTCGGACAGCTCCTACGAGCAGTACTTC.

The table lists this clonotype with many counts. The genes are TRBV7-8 and TRBJ1-1; no definite D call. Germline-derived CDR1 and CDR2 are SGHVS and FQNEAQ. The V gene lost 5 bases and the J gene lost 1 base, with 11 bases spanning the gap. This CDR3 comprises 14 residues. CDR3 amino acids: CASSKGPANTEAFF. The CDR3 DNA follows: TGTGCCAGCAGCAAAGGTCCGGCGAACACTGAAGCTTTCTTT.

This clonotype was picked up one time. The gene calls are TRBV2 and TRBJ2-7; 15 bases are a match to TRBD2. After removal of 7 bases from V and 9 bases from J, the junction contained 10 bases not matched to a gene. This CDR3 has 15 amino acids. CDR1 SNHLY and CDR2 FYNNEI come from the germline V gene. The CDR3 region is CASTKGLAGGAVQYF. DNA for the CDR3: TGTGCCAGCACCAAGGGACTAGCGGGAGGAGCCGTGCAGTACTTC.

The chain combines TRBV20-1 with TRBJ2-1, with a weak D call TRBD2 (6 bases). The V gene's germline CDR1 is DFQATT and CDR2 SNEGSKA (reference sequence). V was shortened by 0 bases and J by 7 bases, with 19 bases between the two germline ends. The CDR3 length is 16 residues. DNA for the CDR3: TGCAGTGCTAGAGATCAGGCCGGCGGGGTGCGGAATGAGCAGTTCTTC. Amino acid sequence: CSARDQAGGVRNEQFF.

The V gene is TRBV7-8, the J gene TRBJ2-4, with D possibly matching TRBD2 (5 bases). Germline CDR1 and CDR2: SGHVS and FQNEAQ. The CDR3 is 15 residues long. The V gene lost 1 base and the J gene lost 8 bases, with 15 bases spanning the gap. CDR3 nucleotide sequence: TGTGCCAGCAGCTTAGATTGGGTGGGGAGCGACATTCAGTACTTC. This encodes CASSLDWVGSDIQYF. The whole variable domain, remainder taken from reference TRBV7-8 and TRBJ2-4, is GAGVSQSPRYKVAKRGQDVALRCDPISGHVSLFWYQQALGQGPEFLTYFQNEAQLDKSGLPSDRFFAERPEGSVSTLKIQRTQQEDSAVYLCASSLDWVGSDIQYFGAGTRLSVL.

The rearrangement links TRBV20-1 to TRBJ1-3; 9 bases agree with TRBD1. The CDR3 sequence is 14 residues long. Germline values: CDR1 DFQATT, CDR2 SNEGSKA (reference sequence). Trimming removed 6 bases from V and 4 bases from J; junction bases left unmatched: 7. DNA for the CDR3: TGCAGTGCGTCTACAGGGGGCGCAGGAAACACCATATATTTT. Translation gives CSASTGGAGNTIYF.

The chain couples TRBV7-2 to TRBJ1-3; no reliable D call. Trimming shortened V by 4 bases and J by 2 bases, and 6 bases separated the two germline ends. CDR1 SGHTA and CDR2 FQGNSA come from the germline V gene. The CDR3 consists of 13 residues. CDR3 nucleotide sequence: TGTGCCAGCAGCTACGACCCTGGAAACACCATATATTTT. The encoded protein is CASSYDPGNTIYF.

This clonotype came up a few times. This chain links TRBV4-3 with TRBJ1-4; D unclear. V lost 2 bases and J lost 0, with 7 bases in between. Germline CDR1 is LGHNA and CDR2 is YSLEER. The CDR3 is 15 amino acids. CDR3 bases: TGCGCCAGCAGCCAACTCAGATCAACTAATGAAAAACTGTTTTTT. Its protein is CASSQLRSTNEKLFF.

This clonotype has more than one count but fewer than ten. The chain is built from TRBV11-2 and TRBJ2-3; D remains unclear. Deletions cut 6 bases from V and 1 base from J, with 8 bases between. Germline lookup yields CDR1 SGHAT and CDR2 FQNNGV. The CDR3 sequence is 13 residues long. The CDR3 region is CASRLRGTDTQYF. The CDR3 DNA sequence: TGTGCCAGCAGACTCCGGGGCACAGATACGCAGTATTTT.

This clonotype has a handful of counts. V and J are TRBV18 and TRBJ2-7; possible D gene TRBD1, 7 bases. The length of the CDR3 is 17 residues. Trimming pared 2 bases from V and 2 bases from J, leaving 19 bases between. CDR1 is KGHSH, CDR2 LQKENI, per germline. The CDR3 here is CASSPSSGRGDPYEQYF. The CDR3, as DNA: TGTGCCAGCTCACCAAGTTCGGGCAGGGGGGACCCCTACGAGCAGTACTTC.

This clonotype was counted a few times. The gene calls are TRBV15 and TRBJ2-1, with TRBD2 matching 11 bases. The CDR3 contains 15 residues. With 2 bases clipped from V and 10 bases from J, the junction kept 7 bases outside the gene matches. Germline V lookup: CDR1 LNHNV, CDR2 YYDKDF (reference sequence). This chain's CDR3 is CATSRPGLAVLEQFF. CDR3 bases: TGTGCCACCAGCAGACCGGGACTAGCGGTGCTAGAGCAGTTCTTC.

This clonotype was counted once. The chain uses TRBV6-5 and TRBJ2-4; D is perhaps TRBD1 (6 bases). The germline CDR1 and CDR2 sequences are MNHEY and SVGAGI. This CDR3 region has 19 residues. The ends were cut back, 5 bases at V and 1 base at J, with 24 bases in the middle. The CDR3 bases are TGTGCCAGCAGTCGAAACAGGGTGGGGGATTACGGGGCCAAAAACATTCAGTACTTC. Its protein is CASSRNRVGDYGAKNIQYF.

This clonotype was counted only a few times. V is TRBV19 and J is TRBJ1-4, with D possibly TRBD1 on 5 matching bases. The germline CDR1 and CDR2 sequences are LNHDA and SQIVND (reference sequence). Trimming left V 5 bases short and J 5 bases short, with 12 bases between. The CDR3 runs 14 residues. The CDR3 here is CASSHRDWNEKLFF. The CDR3 DNA follows: TGTGCCAGTAGTCACCGGGACTGGAATGAAAAACTGTTTTTT. The full variable domain, in which reference TRBV19 and TRBJ1-4 provide the parts outside the CDR3, is DGGITQSPKYLFRKEGQNVTLSCEQNLNHDAMYWYRQDPGQGLRLIYYSQIVNDFQKGDIAEGYSVSREKKESFPLTVTSAQKNPTAFYLCASSHRDWNEKLFFGSGTQLSVL.

Of note for this clonotype: The germline gene is not matched at one end of the junction; a read error may be the cause. The chain joins TRBV12-3 or TRBV12-4 to TRBJ2-3; D perhaps matches TRBD1 (5 bases). The CDR3 sequence is 12 residues long. This CDR3 is CTSRPPQGTQYF. CDR3 bases: TGTACCAGCCGACCTCCTCAGGGTACGCAGTATTTT.

This clonotype turned up a few times. The rearrangement links TRBV11-2 to TRBJ2-5, with no clear D. The CDR3 consists of 16 residues. V lost 1 base and J 1 base, leaving 13 bases between the germline ends. The germline V gene has CDR1 SGHAT and CDR2 FQNNGV. CDR3 region: CASSLVSGAFQETQYF. The CDR3 DNA follows: TGTGCCAGCAGCTTAGTTTCTGGAGCGTTCCAAGAGACCCAGTACTTC.

As for this clonotype: Compared with germline, one end of the junction differs, possibly owing to a read error. The rearrangement joins TRBV6-2 or TRBV6-3 to TRBJ2-1; 9 nucleotides line up with TRBD2. This CDR3 region has 18 residues. Looked up from germline, CDR1 is MNHEY and CDR2 is SVGEGT. The CDR3 coding sequence is TGTACCAGCAGTTACGGGGGCTGGGCGGGAGGGCCCTACAATGAGCAGTTCTTC. Residues: CTSSYGGWAGGPYNEQFF.

This clonotype was counted ten times or more. V usage is TRBV7-2 and J usage is TRBJ2-7; D is ambiguous. The germline gives CDR1 SGHTA, CDR2 FQGNSA. This CDR3 region has 13 residues. The germline V and J ends were trimmed by 4 bases and 0 bases, with 7 bases remaining between them. CDR3 sequence: CASSSRASYEQYF. The CDR3 nucleotides read TGTGCCAGCAGCTCTAGGGCCTCCTACGAGCAGTACTTC.